A selection of T cell receptor beta chains follows, all from one sample in a study of T-cell reconstitution after alpha-beta-depleted transplantation in children. TCRdb re-called the PCR reads through MiXCR, storing one row per CDR3 protein. In the table there are roughly 200,000 distinct CDR3 sequences, around 7% of which are singletons. The starting material was PBMCs from the stem cell graft donor, obtained from the stem cell graft. The receptors were gathered from a human donor who donated a stem cell graft to a child with Wiskott-Aldrich syndrome. The CDR3 runs from the conserved cysteine through the conserved F or W. D genes are given only for firm matches. Not every row has a clone size; where given, it reads once, few, many or a size class.

>TRBJ2-1|TRBD1|many|TRBV5-1
CASSQQDRDVQFF
TGCGCCAGCAGCCAGCAAGACAGGGACGTGCAGTTCTTC
>TRBJ2-7|TRBD1|NA|TRBV7-2
CASSLAQGAHEQYF
TGTGCCAGCAGCTTAGCCCAGGGGGCCCACGAGCAGTACTTC
>TRBJ2-7|NA|many|TRBV7-9
CASSWTVYEQYF
TGTGCCAGCAGCTGGACTGTATACGAGCAGTACTTC
>TRBJ1-5|TRBD1|few|TRBV27
CASRGQGAQPQHF
TGTGCCAGCAGAGGTCAGGGGGCTCAGCCCCAGCATTTT
>TRBJ2-3|NA|many|TRBV24-1
CATSDPSTDTQYF
TGTGCCACCAGTGACCCTAGCACAGATACGCAGTATTTT
>TRBJ2-7|NA|many|TRBV28
CASSYGVREQYF
TGTGCCAGCAGTTATGGGGTACGCGAGCAGTACTTC
>TRBJ2-3|NA|many|TRBV29-1
CSVEDVLTWRTHTQYF
TGCAGCGTTGAAGATGTCTTAACTTGGCGCACACATACGCAGTATTTT
>TRBJ2-1|TRBD2|many|TRBV24-1
CATSDFWTSGRKDRSYNEQFF
TGTGCCACCAGTGATTTTTGGACTAGCGGGAGAAAAGATAGGTCCTACAATGAGCAGTTCTTC
>TRBJ2-1|TRBD2|many|TRBV11-1
CASSFRGSSGRYYNEQFF
TGTGCCAGCAGCTTCAGGGGCTCTAGCGGGAGGTACTACAATGAGCAGTTCTTC
>TRBJ1-1|TRBD1|many|TRBV7-9
CASSTGQGTSSRTEAFF
TGTGCCAGCAGCACCGGACAGGGGACGTCGAGTAGGACTGAAGCTTTCTTT
>TRBJ2-4|NA|many|TRBV20-1
CSARDIGRGRIQYF
TGCAGTGCAAGAGATATCGGGCGCGGGCGCATTCAGTACTTC
>TRBJ1-2|NA|many|TRBV5-1
CASSLLRASGYTF
TGCGCCAGCAGCTTGTTGAGGGCAAGTGGCTACACCTTC
>TRBJ2-7|NA|many|TRBV12-3/TRBV12-4
CASSTTGNEQYF
TGTGCCAGCAGCACGACAGGAAACGAGCAGTACTTC
>TRBJ2-1|TRBD2|many|TRBV5-1
CASGPTSLGSDEQFF
TGCGCCAGCGGCCCGACTAGCCTGGGTTCCGATGAGCAGTTCTTC